The source of this T cell receptor beta chain is a study of naive and memory T cell subsets. Germline V lookup: CDR1 DFQATT, CDR2 SNEGSKA (reference sequence). This CDR3 spans 13 amino acids. The V end lost 4 bases, the J end lost 5 bases, and 15 bases lay between the germline ends. Both TRBC1 and TRBC2 were covered by a beta constant-region primer of two equimolar oligonucleotides. Four rounds of PCR amplified the ligated cDNA using nested alpha and beta constant-region primers plus SP2. MiXCR, run by TCRdb on the UMI-ligation and nested PCR reads, gives a single entry per CDR3 protein. The data hold some 30,000 distinct CDR3 sequences, with about 18% observed a single time. This clonotype occurred many times. Its antigen is not known. Findings and caveats of the study: Clonotypes here are unpaired alpha or beta chain sequences.

The sequence was collected from a human donor in good health. The chain links TRBV20-1 to TRBJ2-7; D may be TRBD2 (5 bases). The material sequenced was effector memory CD4+ T cells from blood. Subset: effector memory, CD45RA- CD27-. The CDR3: CSATGERANEQYF. As DNA, the CDR3 is TGCAGTGCTACCGGAGAGAGGGCCAACGAGCAGTACTTC.